This TCR beta chain was observed in a study of T cells in Graves' hyperthyroidism and ophthalmopathy. In its sample, this clonotype was seen a few times. No antigen is known for it. Broader study findings: Most thyroid clonotypes with frequency above 0.001 were detected in blood. The model identified upcoming ophthalmopathy a median about 6.5 months ahead of onset.

Template material for amplifying TCR beta CDR3 regions consisted of RNA transcripts. The HTBI primer set drove a first-round RT-PCR of the TCR CDR3. From the multiplex PCR reads, TCRdb called clonotypes with MiXCR, one entry per CDR3 protein. The sample lists 600,000 to 700,000 distinct CDR3 sequences; approximately 42% were seen once. This CDR3 region has 16 residues. The V end lost 5 bases, the J end lost 0 bases, and 14 bases lay between the germline ends. Germline CDR1 reads LNHDA; CDR2 reads SQIVND (reference sequence). Patients having uncontrolled infection, another autoimmune disease, pregnancy or lactation were not included. Diagnoses were made from clinical symptoms, serum measures (thyroxine and TRAb), thyroid ultrasound and orbital computed tomography.

The sample taken for sequencing was peripheral blood or thyroid tissue (not recorded which). The genes are TRBV19 and TRBJ1-5; tentatively, D is TRBD1 (6 bases). The sequence was obtained from an adult man with Graves' disease, either hyperthyroidism or ophthalmopathy (not recorded which). Written as DNA, the CDR3 is TGTGCCAGTAGTTGGGATAAGGGGGATAGCAATCAGCCCCAGCATTTT. As protein: CASSWDKGDSNQPQHF.